These T cell receptor beta chains were read from a single sample in a study of OX40 agonist ivuxolimab in advanced cancers. TCRdb keeps only in-frame clones here, not all; method: immunoSEQ multiplex PCR. The repertoire has approximately 68,000 clones, 92% of them found once; the top ten carry roughly a tenth. The sequences come from CD4+ or CD8+ T cells sorted from blood, collected in a trial of the OX40 agonist ivuxolimab. The origin of the receptors is an adult with an advanced solid tumor such as melanoma, head and neck, liver or kidney cancer. The CDR3 runs from the conserved cysteine through the conserved F or W. The D gene is left open where the match is weak. Rows give clone size only sometimes, using once, few, many, or a class for an expanded clone.

j_call v_call clone_size d_call cdr3_aa cdr3_nt
TRBJ2-7 TRBV13 NA NA CASSSGDYEQYF TGTGCCAGCAGCTCAGGGGACTACGAGCAGTACTTC
TRBJ2-7 TRBV10-1 NA NA CASSHGTSSYEQYF TGCGCCAGCAGTCACGGGACGTCTTCCTACGAGCAGTACTTC
TRBJ1-3 TRBV15 NA TRBD1 CATSTDRQGSFGSSSGNTIYF TGTGCCACCAGCACCGACAGACAGGGGTCTTTCGGATCAAGCTCTGGAAACACCATATATTTT
TRBJ2-7 TRBV6-1 once NA CASRHRSPYEQYF TGTGCCAGCAGACACAGGTCACCCTACGAGCAGTACTTC
TRBJ1-4 TRBV11-2 NA TRBD1 CASSPPWTGVNEKLFF TGTGCCAGCAGCCCCCCATGGACAGGGGTTAATGAAAAACTGTTTTTT
TRBJ1-2 TRBV11-2 NA NA CASSSSPRTTYGYTF TGTGCCAGCAGCTCATCCCCCCGGACGACCTATGGCTACACCTTC
TRBJ1-2 TRBV4-3 NA TRBD1 CASREGQGDFYGYTF TGCGCCAGCAGGGAGGGACAGGGTGATTTCTATGGCTACACCTTC
TRBJ2-7 TRBV13 once TRBD1 CASSPQFGTGVYEQYF TGTGCCAGCAGCCCCCAATTCGGGACAGGGGTTTACGAGCAGTACTTC
TRBJ2-1 TRBV25-1 NA TRBD2 CASSELAGGNEQFF TGTGCCAGCAGTGAGCTAGCGGGGGGGAATGAGCAGTTCTTC
TRBJ1-5 TRBV2 NA NA CASSEWGDNQPQHF TGTGCCAGCAGTGAATGGGGGGACAATCAGCCCCAGCATTTT
TRBJ2-2 TRBV6-5 NA TRBD1 CASSFSLTGAGELFF TGTGCCAGCAGTTTCTCCTTAACAGGGGCCGGGGAGCTGTTTTTT
TRBJ1-2 TRBV30 NA NA CAWVTKSHGGYTF TGTGCCTGGGTTACCAAAAGCCACGGGGGCTACACCTTC
TRBJ2-7 TRBV11-2 NA NA CASSYPAYEQYF TGTGCCAGCAGCTATCCGGCCTACGAGCAGTACTTC
TRBJ2-7 TRBV6-1 NA NA CASMGLNPYEQYF TGTGCCAGCATGGGGTTAAACCCCTACGAGCAGTACTTC
TRBJ2-1 TRBV15 NA TRBD2 CATSRTSGDYNEQFF TGTGCCACCAGCAGGACTAGCGGGGACTACAATGAGCAGTTCTTC
TRBJ1-6 TRBV7-9 NA TRBD1 CASSPRQGVDNSPLHF TGTGCCAGCAGCCCACGACAGGGAGTAGATAATTCACCCCTCCACTTT
TRBJ2-1 TRBV7-2 NA NA CASSLGRGATNEQFF TGTGCCAGCAGCTTAGGCCGTGGAGCGACCAATGAGCAGTTCTTC
TRBJ2-7 TRBV5-4 NA NA CASSLMMGSYEQYF TGTGCCAGCAGCTTGATGATGGGTTCCTACGAGCAGTACTTC
TRBJ2-7 TRBV5-6 NA TRBD1 CASSFGTETYEQYF TGTGCCAGCAGCTTCGGGACAGAAACCTACGAGCAGTACTTC
TRBJ1-1 TRBV12-5 NA TRBD1 CASGPGGLVYTEAFF TGTGCTAGTGGCCCAGGGGGCTTGGTGTACACTGAAGCTTTCTTT
TRBJ2-1 TRBV9 NA TRBD2 CASSVETSGGVRQFF TGTGCCAGCAGCGTAGAGACTAGCGGGGGGGTTAGGCAGTTCTTC
TRBJ2-7 TRBV5-1 few NA CASSFAISYEQYF TGCGCCAGCAGCTTTGCAATTTCCTACGAGCAGTACTTC
TRBJ1-2 TRBV13 NA NA CASSLRGGHGYTF TGTGCCAGCAGCCTTAGGGGGGGACATGGCTACACCTTC
TRBJ1-1 TRBV5-1 NA NA CASSVQVGGDTEAFF TGCGCCAGCAGCGTTCAGGTGGGAGGGGACACTGAAGCTTTCTTT
TRBJ1-2 TRBV5-5 NA NA CASSQGGGYTF TGTGCCAGCAGTCAAGGGGGTGGCTACACCTTC
TRBJ2-3 TRBV29-1 NA TRBD1 CSVEGGDRGSTDTQYF TGCAGCGTTGAAGGCGGGGACAGGGGGAGCACAGATACGCAGTATTTT
TRBJ2-7 TRBV11-1 NA NA CASSLVAGGVDEQYF TGTGCCAGCAGCTTAGTGGCAGGTGGTGTAGACGAGCAGTACTTC
TRBJ1-1 TRBV27 NA NA CASSDLGGVGEAFF TGTGCCAGCAGTGACCTGGGGGGTGTGGGTGAAGCTTTCTTT
TRBJ2-7 TRBV4-3 once NA CASSQGLGPSSYEQYF TGCGCCAGCAGCCAAGGGTTGGGGCCGAGCTCCTACGAGCAGTACTTC
TRBJ1-2 TRBV5-1 NA NA CASSLDSWYGYTF TGCGCCAGCAGCTTGGACAGTTGGTATGGCTACACCTTC
TRBJ2-1 TRBV19 NA NA CASTPDSSYNEQFF TGTGCCAGTACCCCGGATAGCTCCTACAATGAGCAGTTCTTC
TRBJ2-1 TRBV2 NA NA CASSVRREQFF TGTGCCAGCAGTGTCCGGCGTGAGCAGTTCTTC
TRBJ2-2 TRBV14 NA NA CASSRQVGTGELFF TGTGCCAGCAGCCGACAGGTAGGAACCGGGGAGCTGTTTTTT
TRBJ2-7 TRBV7-8 NA NA CASSRTGTPGEQYF TGTGCCAGCAGTCGCACCGGGACCCCGGGCGAGCAGTACTTC
TRBJ1-1 TRBV27 NA NA CASSYIGGGLNTEAFF TGTGCCAGCAGTTATATCGGGGGAGGGTTGAACACTGAAGCTTTCTTT
TRBJ2-1 TRBV7-9 NA NA CASSSPPEQFF TGTGCCAGCAGCTCCCCCCCTGAGCAGTTCTTC
TRBJ1-2 TRBV9 NA NA CASSSRAGTSNYGYTF TGTGCCAGCAGCTCTCGGGCAGGGACCTCTAACTATGGCTACACCTTC
TRBJ2-7 TRBV7-9 once NA CASSLGLPGYEQYF TGTGCCAGCAGCTTAGGACTACCAGGGTACGAGCAGTACTTC
TRBJ2-3 TRBV9 NA NA CASSVPEVDTQYF TGTGCCAGCAGCGTGCCTGAGGTCGATACGCAGTATTTT
TRBJ2-1 TRBV7-9 NA NA CASTLSSNEQFF TGTGCCAGCACTCTTTCCAGCAATGAGCAGTTCTTC
TRBJ1-2 TRBV15 NA NA CATSRVGAGQYGYTF TGTGCCACCAGCAGAGTTGGGGCAGGGCAATATGGCTACACCTTC